The 24 T cell receptor beta chains presented below share a single source sample, sequenced in a study of response to subunit inactivated influenza vaccine. In TCRdb, the RT-PCR reads were re-called with MiXCR into one record per CDR3 protein. The sample lists about 300,000 distinct CDR3 sequences; around 22% were seen once. Sequences were derived from PBMCs from blood, sampled 21 months after vaccination. The receptors shown here come from a man aged 50-75 years who received an inactivated influenza vaccine.

The genes are TRBV5-1 and TRBJ2-1, with no clear D. Trimming removed 4 bases at V and 4 bases at J, with 12 bases between. The CDR3 runs 14 residues. Germline values: CDR1 SGHRS, CDR2 YFSETQ. CDR3 region: CASSPAAQYNEQFF. CDR3 in DNA: TGCGCCAGCAGCCCGGCGGCCCAGTACAATGAGCAGTTCTTC.

The rearrangement uses TRBV19 and TRBJ1-1; the D is unclear. The V gene's germline CDR1 is LNHDA and CDR2 SQIVND (reference sequence). V lost 3 bases and J lost 1, with 15 bases in between. The CDR3 contains 16 residues. The CDR3 here is CASSIWAGITNTEAFF. CDR3 in DNA: TGTGCCAGTAGTATTTGGGCGGGAATCACGAACACTGAAGCTTTCTTT.

This clonotype was seen a handful of times. This chain links TRBV5-5 with TRBJ1-4; D gene unclear. CDR1 is SGHKS, CDR2 YYEKEE, per germline (reference sequence). V dropped 1 base and J dropped 4 bases, with 11 bases sitting between them. This CDR3 has 15 amino acids. The CDR3 coding sequence is TGTGCCAGCAGCTTGTTGCCAGGAGATAATGAAAAACTGTTTTTT. It encodes CASSLLPGDNEKLFF.

The CDR3 DNA sequence: TGTGCCAGCAACGCGAGAGCTAACTATGGCTACACCTTC. This encodes CASNARANYGYTF. The rearrangement uses TRBV28 and TRBJ1-2; no firm D call. This CDR3 spans 13 amino acids. Germline V gene sequence: CDR1 MDHEN, CDR2 SYDVKM. V lost 7 bases and J 0 bases, leaving 9 bases between the germline ends.

The chain links TRBV19 to TRBJ1-5; no clear D. The CDR3 extends over 13 amino acids. With 5 bases removed from V and 6 bases from J, the gap between germline ends came to 11 bases. Germline V gene lookup returns CDR1 LNHDA and CDR2 SQIVND (reference sequence). Here the CDR3 reads CASSLGLTQPQHF. CDR3 in DNA: TGTGCCAGTAGTCTGGGGTTGACTCAGCCCCAGCATTTT.

For this clonotype: This CDR3 is missing its conserved last phenylalanine or tryptophan, likely due to a read error. The chain joins TRBV28 to TRBJ2-5; tentatively, D is TRBD1 (5 bases). The germline CDR1 and CDR2 sequences are MDHEN and SYDVKM. V was cut by 5 bases and J by 2 bases, with 15 bases left in between. The CDR3 extends over 15 amino acids. The CDR3 DNA reads TGTGCCAGCAGTCCCTACTACGGACAACAAGAGACCCAGTACTAC. It codes for CASSPYYGQQETQYY.

The chain links TRBV27 to TRBJ1-2; TRBD1 aligns across 7 bases. The germline gives CDR1 MNHEY, CDR2 SMNVEV (reference sequence). Losses at the gene ends were 6 bases for V and 2 bases for J; bases not matched to a gene: 12. This CDR3 comprises 16 residues. CDR3 loop: CASRPLWGQQNYGYTF. The CDR3 coding sequence is TGTGCCAGCAGACCCCTGTGGGGACAGCAAAACTATGGCTACACCTTC.

J is TRBJ2-1 and V is TRBV9, with unresolved D. This CDR3 comprises 13 residues. The V end lost 1 base, the J end lost 5 bases, and 7 bases lay between the germline ends. From germline, CDR1 is SGDLS and CDR2 YYNGEE. This CDR3 reads CASSVSINNEQFF. In DNA form, the CDR3 reads TGTGCCAGCAGCGTAAGCATAAACAATGAGCAGTTCTTC.

The V gene is TRBV5-1, the J gene TRBJ1-5; TRBD1 might be the D (5 bases). CDR1 SGHRS and CDR2 YFSETQ come from the germline V gene. Trimming removed 6 bases at V and 3 bases at J, with 10 bases between. This CDR3 contains 13 residues. The CDR3 protein is CASTQGPNQPQHF. CDR3 nucleotide sequence: TGCGCCAGCACTCAGGGACCCAATCAGCCCCAGCATTTT.

This clonotype was counted between two and nine times. The chain uses TRBV16 and TRBJ1-3, with a weak D call TRBD1 (5 bases). CDR1 and CDR2 from the germline V gene are KGHSY and FQNENV. V lost 0 bases and J lost 4, with 10 bases in between. The CDR3 runs to 15 residues. CDR3 in amino acids: CASSQSAGLGNTIYF. The CDR3 DNA reads as TGTGCCAGCAGCCAATCCGCGGGGCTCGGAAACACCATATATTTT.

The V gene is TRBV6-1, the J gene TRBJ1-6; 7 bases line up with TRBD1. CDR1 and CDR2 from the germline V gene are MNHNS and SASEGT. This CDR3 is built from 17 residues. The ends lost 8 bases at V and 6 bases at J; junction bases unmatched: 16. The CDR3 reads CASRTRDSGLFNSPLHF. DNA of the CDR3: TGTGCCAGCCGAACCCGGGACAGCGGACTTTTTAATTCACCCCTCCACTTT.

The chain couples TRBV2 to TRBJ1-5; D call uncertain. Germline loops: CDR1 SNHLY, CDR2 FYNNEI. Trimming took 7 bases from V and 4 from J, leaving 11 bases between them. The CDR3 has 13 residues. The CDR3 region has the DNA TGTGCCAGCAAGCAGGACGCAAATCAGCCCCAGCATTTT. It encodes CASKQDANQPQHF.

V and J are TRBV20-1 and TRBJ2-1; 9 nucleotides agree with TRBD2. This CDR3 is 14 amino acids long. The ends lost 4 bases at V and 3 bases at J; junction bases unmatched: 4. Germline assignment: CDR1 DFQATT and CDR2 SNEGSKA (reference sequence). Here the CDR3 DNA reads TGCAGTGCTAAGACTAGCGGACACTACAATGAGCAGTTCTTC. It yields the protein CSAKTSGHYNEQFF.

The chain is built from TRBV7-8 and TRBJ1-2, with TRBD1 identical over 12 bases. The CDR3 has 16 residues. Unmatched junction bases numbered 10, after V lost 5 bases and J lost 6 bases. Germline loops: CDR1 SGHVS, CDR2 FQNEAQ. The CDR3, as DNA: TGTGCCAGCAGCCCGAGCCGGGACAGGGGGCGAGATGGCTACACCTTC. Translating it yields CASSPSRDRGRDGYTF.

This clonotype has more than one count but fewer than ten. The junction departs from germline at one end; a sequencing error may be responsible. V is TRBV20-1 and J is TRBJ1-1, with 7 bases fitting TRBD1. CDR3 length: 15 residues. CDR1 DFQATT and CDR2 SNEGSKA come from the germline V gene (reference sequence). CDR3 nucleotide sequence: TGCAGTGCTCGAGAGCAGGGGGTGAAGGGCACTGAAGCTTTCTTT. Protein sequence: CSAREQGVKGTEAFF.

The chain recombines TRBV7-2 with TRBJ1-5; D gene unclear. The germline V gene has CDR1 SGHTA and CDR2 FQGNSA. The V gene lost 2 bases and the J gene lost 7 bases, with 9 bases spanning the gap. The CDR3 runs 13 residues. Written as DNA, the CDR3 is TGTGCCAGCAGCTTAAGCCAGTTGCAGCCCCAGCATTTT. Translation: CASSLSQLQPQHF.

The chain employs TRBV24-1 and TRBJ2-5; 7 bases map to TRBD1. The germline V gene has CDR1 KGHDR and CDR2 SFDVKD. The CDR3 covers 13 residues. J lost 2 bases, V lost 7 bases, and 3 bases had no gene match. Here the CDR3 reads CATRGTDQETQYF. The CDR3 bases are TGTGCCACCAGGGGGACAGATCAAGAGACCCAGTACTTC.

The CDR3 loop is CASSLGFRETQYF. The CDR3 coding sequence is TGTGCCAGCAGCTTAGGATTTCGAGAGACCCAGTACTTC. The rearrangement joins TRBV7-2 to TRBJ2-5; D ambiguous. V lost 1 base, J lost 4 bases, and 7 bases lay in between. This CDR3 contains 13 residues. CDR1 SGHTA and CDR2 FQGNSA come from the germline V gene.

The sample holds many counts of this clonotype. This chain uses TRBV29-1 with TRBJ1-1; D not certain. Trimming took 8 bases from V and 2 from J, leaving 15 bases between them. From germline, CDR1 is SQVTM and CDR2 ANQGSEA. This CDR3 is 13 amino acids long. CDR3 sequence: CSLRKSLNTEAFF. The CDR3 region has the DNA TGCAGCCTTCGAAAGTCCCTCAACACTGAAGCTTTCTTT.

This clonotype appeared many times. The genes are TRBV7-2 and TRBJ1-6, with D possibly TRBD1 on 6 matching bases. V lost 1 base and J 8 bases, leaving 12 bases between the germline ends. Germline CDR1 SGHTA, CDR2 FQGNSA. This CDR3 region has 15 residues. The chain's CDR3 is CASSLGGNRDSPLHF. CDR3 bases: TGTGCCAGCAGCTTAGGAGGAAACAGGGATTCACCCCTCCACTTT.

In regard to this clonotype: A read error may produce the germline difference seen at one junction end. V is TRBV6-2 or TRBV6-3 and J is TRBJ1-4, with TRBD1 as a possible D gene (6 bases). This CDR3 has 15 residues. Germline-derived CDR1 and CDR2 are MNHEY and SVGEGT. The CDR3 is CASSYYRDTGRKLFF. The CDR3 DNA sequence: TGTGCCAGCAGCTACTACCGGGACACTGGACGGAAACTGTTTTTT.

The rearrangement uses TRBV18 and TRBJ1-5; D uncertain. CDR3 size: 14 residues. Looked up from germline, CDR1 is KGHSH and CDR2 is LQKENI. With 0 bases removed from V and 9 bases from J, the gap between germline ends came to 12 bases. Here the CDR3 reads CASSPPEGIGPQHF. CDR3 sequence (DNA): TGTGCCAGCTCACCACCGGAGGGAATAGGGCCCCAGCATTTT.

This clonotype has a handful of counts. V gene TRBV27 combines with J gene TRBJ1-2; D is possibly TRBD1 (6 bases). The CDR3 sequence is 15 residues long. From germline, CDR1 is MNHEY and CDR2 SMNVEV (reference sequence). V lost 5 bases to trimming and J lost 8 bases, with 21 bases between them. CDR3 region: CASSQGGGLIQGYTF. The CDR3 DNA reads as TGTGCCAGCAGTCAAGGGGGGGGCCTGATCCAGGGCTACACCTTC.

This clonotype was detected a few times. V gene TRBV11-1 combines with J gene TRBJ1-4, with a possible D match to TRBD1 (6 bases). This CDR3 spans 19 amino acids. Germline V lookup: CDR1 SGHAT, CDR2 FQDESV (reference sequence). The V gene lost 5 bases and the J gene lost 0 bases, with 22 bases spanning the gap. CDR3 sequence reads: CASSEVSTSEGATNEKLFF. CDR3 nucleotides: TGTGCCAGCAGCGAAGTTTCTACATCCGAGGGGGCAACTAATGAAAAACTGTTTTTT. Supplemented by reference TRBV11-1 and TRBJ1-4, the full variable domain reads EAEVAQSPRYKITEKSQAVAFWCDPISGHATLYWYRQILGQGPELLVQFQDESVVDDSQLPKDRFSAERLKGVDSTLKIQPAELGDSAMYLCASSEVSTSEGATNEKLFFGSGTQLSVL.